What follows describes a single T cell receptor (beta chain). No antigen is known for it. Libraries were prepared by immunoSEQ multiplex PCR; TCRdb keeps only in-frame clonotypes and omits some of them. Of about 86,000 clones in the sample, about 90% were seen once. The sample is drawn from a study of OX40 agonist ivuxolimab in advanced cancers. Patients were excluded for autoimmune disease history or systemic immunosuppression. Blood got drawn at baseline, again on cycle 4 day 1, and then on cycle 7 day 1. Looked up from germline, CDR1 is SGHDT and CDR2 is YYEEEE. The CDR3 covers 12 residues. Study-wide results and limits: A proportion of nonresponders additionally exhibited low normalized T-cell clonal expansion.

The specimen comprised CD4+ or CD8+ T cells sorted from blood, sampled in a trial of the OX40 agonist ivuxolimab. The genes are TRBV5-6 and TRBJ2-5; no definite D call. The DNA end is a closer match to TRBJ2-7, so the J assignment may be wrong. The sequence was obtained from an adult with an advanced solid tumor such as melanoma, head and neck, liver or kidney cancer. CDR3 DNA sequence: TGTGCCAGCAGCGCTTTTGACCCCGAGCAGTACTTC. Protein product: CASSAFDPEQYF.